A single sample gave rise to the 3 T cell receptor beta chains below, sequenced in a study of radiotherapy plus CTLA-4 blockade in lung cancer. Generated by immunoSEQ multiplex PCR, the TCRdb table keeps only in-frame clones and is missing some. The sample lists 95,000 to 150,000 clones, approximately 90% seen once, with approximately 7.2% in the top ten. The sample in question was peripheral blood, obtained from a patient treated with radiotherapy plus ipilimumab. The source of these receptors is a human donor with non-small cell lung cancer that progressed on radiotherapy plus ipilimumab.

This clone is a singleton in its sample. V gene TRBV18 combines with J gene TRBJ2-7; D unclear. In germline, CDR1 is KGHSH, CDR2 LQKENI. Deletions cut 0 bases from V and 2 bases from J, with 8 bases between. The CDR3 has 14 amino acids. The CDR3 DNA is TGTGCCAGCTCACCACCTTCGACCCCCTACGAGCAGTACTTC. It codes for CASSPPSTPYEQYF.

The genes are TRBV30 and TRBJ2-7; D ambiguous. CDR1 and CDR2 (germline): GTSNPN, SVGIG (reference sequence). With 0 bases removed from V and 6 bases from J, the gap between germline ends came to 6 bases. The CDR3 loop spans 11 amino acids. CDR3 in DNA: TGTGCCTGGAGTGTAATGATCGAGCAGTACTTC. Translating it yields CAWSVMIEQYF.

This rearrangement joins TRBV5-5 to TRBJ2-7; 8 positions match TRBD2. CDR3 length: 15 residues. V was pared by 4 bases and J by 0 bases, with 6 bases of the junction left unmatched. Per the germline V gene, CDR1 is SGHKS and CDR2 is YYEKEE (reference sequence). The CDR3 is CASSLAGQSSYEQYF. CDR3 coding DNA: TGTGCCAGCAGCCTAGCGGGTCAGAGCTCCTACGAGCAGTACTTC.